The 10 T cell receptor beta chains below come from one sample, sequenced in a study of T cell responses to AZD1222 COVID-19 vaccine. The assay was immunoSEQ multiplex PCR, and TCRdb's table has in-frame clones only and misses some. The profile shows tens of thousands of clones, about 93% of them singletons. The source material was peripheral blood, sampled 28 days after the second AZD1222 dose. All receptors come from an adult who received the AZD1222 COVID-19 vaccine.

The rearrangement uses TRBV2 and TRBJ2-3; D is possibly TRBD2 (6 bases). This CDR3 contains 13 residues. V lost 8 bases and J 2 bases, leaving 11 bases between the germline ends. Germline values: CDR1 SNHLY, CDR2 FYNNEI. CDR3 coding DNA: TGTGCCAGCCATAGCGGAAACACAGATACGCAGTATTTT. Translated: CASHSGNTDTQYF.

The chain has TRBV3-1 (or the pseudogene TRBV3-2) and TRBJ1-1; 7 nucleotides match TRBD1. Germline V CDR1 and CDR2: LGHDT, YNNKEL (reference sequence). There are 15 residues in the CDR3. The ends lost 0 bases at V and 11 bases at J; junction bases unmatched: 12. The chain's CDR3 is CASSQDITQGRVAFF. CDR3 nucleotides: TGTGCCAGCAGCCAAGATATCACACAGGGGCGGGTGGCTTTCTTT.

The J gene is TRBJ1-1, the V gene TRBV4-1; D call uncertain. Germline CDR1 reads MGHRA; CDR2 reads YSYEKL. The V gene lost 3 bases and the J gene lost 0 bases, with 8 bases spanning the gap. The CDR3 spans 14 residues. The CDR3 loop reads CASSHGGLNTEAFF. Here the CDR3 DNA reads TGCGCCAGCAGCCACGGCGGATTGAACACTGAAGCTTTCTTT.

This rearrangement joins TRBV7-2 to TRBJ2-5, with a weak D call TRBD1 (6 bases). Trimming took 1 base from V and 5 from J, leaving 8 bases between them. CDR1 is SGHTA and CDR2 is FQGNSA in the germline V gene. CDR3 length equals 13 residues. The CDR3 here is CASSLGRGETQYF. The CDR3 DNA is TGTGCCAGCAGCTTAGGCAGGGGTGAGACCCAGTACTTC.

The CDR3 spells CASRKTGAHEQYF. CDR3 DNA: TGTGCCAGCAGAAAGACAGGGGCCCACGAGCAGTACTTC. This chain links TRBV6-5 with TRBJ2-7, with 8 positions matching TRBD1. With V trimmed by 6 bases and J by 5 bases, 6 bases remained unmatched. The CDR3 spans 13 residues. Per germline, CDR1 MNHEY and CDR2 SVGAGI.

The J gene is TRBJ1-1, the V gene TRBV12-3 or TRBV12-4; D is perhaps TRBD1 (5 bases). With 2 bases removed from V and 6 bases from J, the gap between germline ends came to 10 bases. The CDR3 consists of 13 residues. The CDR3 loop is CASSLFREAEAFF. The CDR3 coding sequence is TGTGCCAGCAGTTTATTCAGGGAGGCTGAAGCTTTCTTT.

The V gene is TRBV29-1, the J gene TRBJ1-1; D gene ambiguous. Per germline, CDR1 SQVTM and CDR2 ANQGSEA. The V end lost 0 bases, the J end lost 3 bases, and 11 bases lay between the germline ends. This CDR3 has 14 residues. CDR3 amino acids: CSVEEAGSDTEAFF. The CDR3 DNA sequence: TGCAGCGTTGAAGAGGCCGGCTCGGACACTGAAGCTTTCTTT. The complete variable domain, with remaining parts taken from reference TRBV29-1 and TRBJ1-1, reads SAVISQKPSRDICQRGTSLTIQCQVDSQVTMMFWYRQQPGQSLTLIATANQGSEATYESGFVIDKFPISRPNLTFSTLTVSNMSPEDSSIYLCSVEEAGSDTEAFFGQGTRLTVV.

The rearrangement uses TRBV5-4 and TRBJ1-1; 8 bases match TRBD1. The junction had 8 bases not matched to a gene; V was cut back by 0 bases and J by 7 bases. Germline V lookup: CDR1 SGHNT, CDR2 YYREEE (reference sequence). The CDR3 spans 15 residues. Written as DNA, the CDR3 is TGTGCCAGCAGCTTGGGGACAGGGAGACGAGGTGAAGCTTTCTTT. Its translation is CASSLGTGRRGEAFF. Looking up the rest from reference TRBV5-4 and TRBJ1-1 gives the full variable domain: ETGVTQSPTHLIKTRGQQVTLRCSSQSGHNTVSWYQQALGQGPQFIFQYYREEENGRGNFPPRFSGLQFPNYSSELNVNALELDDSALYLCASSLGTGRRGEAFFGQGTRLTVV.

The chain carries TRBV29-1 and TRBJ2-1; TRBD1 matches 7 bases. Per germline, CDR1 SQVTM and CDR2 ANQGSEA. This CDR3 comprises 12 residues. With 3 bases clipped from V and 9 bases from J, the junction kept 5 bases outside the gene matches. CDR3 region: CSVDSPGGEQFF. The CDR3 coding sequence is TGCAGCGTTGACAGCCCAGGGGGTGAGCAGTTCTTC.

V gene TRBV27 combines with J gene TRBJ1-2; D possibly corresponds to TRBD1 (6 bases). V gave up 6 bases and J gave up 1 base, with 21 bases separating them. Germline V gene lookup returns CDR1 MNHEY and CDR2 SMNVEV (reference sequence). This CDR3 contains 17 residues. CDR3 sequence reads: CASRNERGQSNNYGYTF. CDR3 in DNA: TGTGCCAGCAGGAACGAACGGGGGCAGAGTAATAACTATGGCTACACCTTC.